The clone carrying this T cell receptor (beta chain) came up a few times. Its specificity is not known. The sample originates from a study of CD8 T cells in ankylosing spondylitis. Findings of the study overall: Certain motif variants had earlier appeared in reactive arthritis synovial fluid and blood. Among TCR beta sequences, a motif of several highly homologous variants appeared characteristic of ankylosing spondylitis blood. Matched ankylosing spondylitis synovial fluid reportedly contained a significantly enriched population of disease-linked clones.

This CDR3 comprises 14 residues. V lost 2 bases and J 1 base, leaving 7 bases between the germline ends. Germline CDR1 and CDR2: SGHDT and YYEEEE. A quantitative 5'-RACE method, one with molecular barcodes, was used to make TCR beta libraries. TCRdb used MiXCR to reprocess the 5' RACE reads, holding one entry per CDR3 protein. The sample yields a few hundred thousand distinct CDR3 sequences, about 20% seen once. The source material was blood, either unsorted or a sorted T cell fraction (not recorded which). This clonotype was obtained from a male donor with ankylosing spondylitis. This rearrangement joins TRBV5-6 to TRBJ2-4; perhaps TRBD1 as D (6 bases). For the CDR3, the DNA is TGTGCCAGCAGCTTCACAGGGGCCAAAAACATTCAGTACTTC. Translating gives CASSFTGAKNIQYF.